This TCR beta chain was profiled in a study of blood T cell repertoires in COVID-19. Study-level background: COVID-19 samples from acute and convalescent phases originated in the United States, Italy and Spain. Sources were T cells, B-cell-depleted T cells, or PBMCs; the material itself was cDNA or gDNA.

From germline, CDR1 is SGHRS and CDR2 YFSETQ. The V gene end was trimmed by 3 bases and the J gene end by 7 bases; junction bases not matched to a gene: 5. CDR3 length: 13 amino acids. Original handling: How many nucleated cells were present was estimated from reference gene primer amplification. Profiling relied on immunoSEQ multiplex PCR, and the TCRdb table lists in-frame clones only, not all of them. V and J calls and clone size are those listed in that table; D and trimming were worked out from the DNA. The sample lists 120,000 to 150,000 clones; 75% to 85% were seen once. Sequenced sample: peripheral blood. The chain uses TRBV5-1 and TRBJ1-1; 8 bases line up with TRBD1. The origin of this receptor is a man in his forties or fifties with acute or convalescent COVID-19. Here the CDR3 DNA reads TGCGCCAGCAGCTCGACAGGGGCAGATGAAGCTTTCTTT. Translated: CASSSTGADEAFF. The variable domain in full, completed from reference TRBV5-1 and TRBJ1-1, reads KAGVTQTPRYLIKTRGQQVTLSCSPISGHRSVSWYQQTPGQGLQFLFEYFSETQRNKGNFPGRFSGRQFSNSRSEMNVSTLELGDSALYLCASSSTGADEAFFGQGTRLTVV.